The 22 T cell receptor beta chains presented below share a single source sample, sequenced in a study of T cells expressing NK-cell markers. Reanalyzing the 5' RACE reads, TCRdb keeps one entry per CDR3 protein, without DNA. Across over 350,000 distinct CDR3 sequences, the top ten clones capture roughly 10% of the sample. The specimen was blood T cells: a sorted CD56 or NKG2C T cell subset, CD4+ or CD8+ T cells, or bulk PBMC T cells (not recorded which). Source of these receptors: a woman in her forties or fifties in good health.

The V and J genes are TRBV20-1 and TRBJ2-1; TCRdb indicates TRBD2, and absent DNA this call remains unverified. CDR1 is DFQATT, CDR2 SNEGSKA, per germline (reference sequence). The CDR3 sequence is 14 residues long. Here the CDR3 reads CSARGLAQYNEQFF.

The CDR3 spells CASSRLAGPADEQFF. The chain has TRBV3-1 and TRBJ2-1; TCRdb's D call of TRBD2 is untestable without DNA. This CDR3 has 15 amino acids. Germline assignment: CDR1 LGHDT and CDR2 YNNKEL (reference sequence).

The rearrangement links TRBV5-4 to TRBJ2-1; no DNA is available, so the TRBD2 call from TCRdb remains unchecked. Germline V gene lookup returns CDR1 SGHNT and CDR2 YYREEE (reference sequence). This CDR3 is 15 amino acids long. CDR3 loop: CASSSGSGKVHEQFF.

This rearrangement joins TRBV20-1 to TRBJ2-1; TCRdb returns TRBD1, unconfirmable since there is no DNA. CDR3 length equals 18 residues. Germline V gene data show CDR1 as DFQATT and CDR2 as SNEGSKA (reference sequence). The CDR3 sequence: CSARTIGTGITIYNEQFF.

V is TRBV7-3 and J is TRBJ2-1; absent DNA, TCRdb's TRBD2 call cannot be checked. Germline V CDR1 and CDR2: SGHTA, FQGTGA. CDR3 length equals 17 residues. CDR3 sequence: CASSLVPPSGRVAEQFF.

This sequence joins TRBV27 and TRBJ1-5. Germline V gives CDR1 MNHEY, CDR2 SMNVEV (reference sequence). The CDR3 runs 15 residues. Here the CDR3 reads CASSFTGGEHQPQHF.

The rearrangement joins TRBV12-3 or TRBV12-4 to TRBJ1-1; checking the TCRdb D call of TRBD1 is not possible without DNA. The CDR3 loop spans 13 amino acids. CDR3 in amino acids: CASTGQGATEAFF.

V and J are TRBV6-2 or TRBV6-3 and TRBJ1-5. The CDR3 is made up of 13 amino acids. Germline V gene data show CDR1 as MNHEY and CDR2 as SVGEGT. CDR3 region: CASPVGSHQPQHF.

This chain links TRBV12-3 or TRBV12-4 with TRBJ2-1. The CDR3 spans 14 residues. The chain's CDR3 is CASSPRIGLNEQFF.

The J gene is TRBJ2-5, the V gene TRBV5-1; TCRdb reports TRBD2, a call that lacks DNA to check it against. The CDR3 has 15 residues. Germline V gene lookup returns CDR1 SGHRS and CDR2 YFSETQ. The CDR3 region is CASSPQLAGKETQYF.

V gene TRBV5-5 combines with J gene TRBJ2-2; TCRdb's D call of TRBD1 is untestable without DNA. Germline lookup yields CDR1 SGHKS and CDR2 YYEKEE (reference sequence). This CDR3 comprises 15 residues. CDR3 loop: CASSFLAGGTGELFF.

The chain recombines TRBV2 with TRBJ2-1; checking the TCRdb D call of TRBD1 is not possible without DNA. The germline CDR1 and CDR2 sequences are SNHLY and FYNNEI. The CDR3 covers 14 residues. CDR3 loop: CASRGLGEVNEQFF.

The chain recombines TRBV2 with TRBJ2-3; TCRdb's D call, TRBD2, is unchecked because there is no DNA. CDR3 length: 15 residues. Germline V CDR1 and CDR2: SNHLY, FYNNEI. CDR3 protein: CASSGVAGGSDTQYF.

This rearrangement joins TRBV7-2 to TRBJ2-1; TCRdb proposes TRBD2, but this gene call is untestable without DNA. The CDR3 runs to 15 residues. Per germline, CDR1 SGHTA and CDR2 FQGNSA. Here the CDR3 reads CASSAGTSGYNEQFF. The variable domain in full, with the rest retrieved from reference TRBV7-2 and TRBJ2-1, is GAGVSQSPSNKVTEKGKDVELRCDPISGHTALYWYRQSLGQGLEFLIYFQGNSAPDKSGLPSDRFSAERTGGSVSTLTIQRTQQEDSAVYLCASSAGTSGYNEQFFGPGTRLTVL.

The chain joins TRBV18 to TRBJ2-1; TCRdb outputs TRBD2, but without DNA this stays unchecked. The germline CDR1 and CDR2 sequences are KGHSH and LQKENI. The CDR3 is made up of 16 amino acids. CDR3 amino acids: CASSPLGTSVIHEQFF.

V is TRBV29-1 and J is TRBJ2-3; TCRdb's assignment of TRBD2 cannot be checked, as there is no DNA. The CDR3 contains 16 residues. CDR1 and CDR2 from the germline V gene are SQVTM and ANQGSEA. The CDR3 region is CSVAGGLAGGVDTQYF.

The chain is built from TRBV5-1 and TRBJ2-1; the TCRdb call, TRBD2, lacks DNA for checking. Germline values: CDR1 SGHRS, CDR2 YFSETQ. There are 15 residues in the CDR3. This CDR3 reads CASSLDASGKVEQFF. Using reference TRBV5-1 and TRBJ2-1 for the parts outside the CDR3, the full variable domain is KAGVTQTPRYLIKTRGQQVTLSCSPISGHRSVSWYQQTPGQGLQFLFEYFSETQRNKGNFPGRFSGRQFSNSRSEMNVSTLELGDSALYLCASSLDASGKVEQFFGPGTRLTVL.

The chain combines TRBV29-1 with TRBJ2-7. Germline values: CDR1 SQVTM, CDR2 ANQGSEA. The CDR3 runs to 13 residues. CDR3: CSVEPDGTYEQYF.

The CDR3 spells CASSPWTGEAFF. The rearrangement uses TRBV6-5 and TRBJ1-1; the TCRdb call, TRBD1, lacks DNA for checking. The CDR3 runs 12 residues. Germline V gene lookup returns CDR1 MNHEY and CDR2 SVGAGI.

V usage is TRBV7-9 and J usage is TRBJ2-3; TCRdb gives TRBD1 as the D gene, but with no DNA this cannot be confirmed. Looked up from germline, CDR1 is SEHNR and CDR2 is FQNEAQ (reference sequence). The CDR3 totals 15 residues. The CDR3 here is CASSYGTGGPDTQYF.

The genes are TRBV4-1 and TRBJ2-2; the D call of TRBD2 rests on TCRdb alone, since no DNA is present to check it. The CDR3 contains 17 residues. Germline V gives CDR1 MGHRA, CDR2 YSYEKL. The CDR3: CASSPQGGAGVTGELFF.

The chain couples TRBV7-2 to TRBJ2-1. Germline-derived CDR1 and CDR2 are SGHTA and FQGNSA. CDR3 length: 13 amino acids. CDR3 protein: CASSSGLLDEQFF.